The 24 T cell receptor beta chains listed next were all sequenced from one sample in a study of molecular identifiers for immune sequencing clone quantification. Via MiXCR, TCRdb re-called the PCR reads, giving one row per CDR3 protein. The sample consists of more than 450,000 distinct CDR3 sequences, less than 30% of them appearing once. Sequencing used naive CD8+ T cells from blood, with Jurkat cell RNA spiked in. The subset denotes: FACS-sorted CD8+CD4-CCR7+CD45RA+ naive T cells. Receptors were obtained from a human donor in good health. Some libraries in this study had Jurkat cell RNA spiked in.

Of note for this clonotype: A much larger clone is a single base away; this may be a read error. CDR3: CASSLEGSGMSQETQNF. The DNA for the CDR3 is TGCGCCAGCAGCTTGGAAGGGTCAGGGATGTCCCAAGAGACCCAGAACTTC. This chain uses TRBV5-1 with TRBJ2-5, with D possibly being TRBD1 (5 bases). The germline V gene has CDR1 SGHRS and CDR2 YFSETQ. This CDR3 comprises 17 residues. Together with reference TRBV5-1 and TRBJ2-5, the CDR3 gives the full variable domain: KAGVTQTPRYLIKTRGQQVTLSCSPISGHRSVSWYQQTPGQGLQFLFEYFSETQRNKGNFPGRFSGRQFSNSRSEMNVSTLELGDSALYLCASSLEGSGMSQETQNFGPGTRLLVL.

This chain uses TRBV2 with TRBJ1-2, with D possibly matching TRBD1 (6 bases). Germline-derived CDR1 and CDR2 are SNHLY and FYNNEI. The CDR3 length is 15 residues. Trimming pared 2 bases from V and 10 bases from J, leaving 20 bases between. The CDR3 reads CASSELLGQTDDYTF. CDR3 sequence (DNA): TGTGCCAGCAGTGAATTACTTGGACAGACTGATGACTACACCTTC.

This clonotype was detected ten times or more. The rearrangement joins TRBV29-1 to TRBJ2-7, with 8 bases matching TRBD1. Trimming took 1 base from V and 6 from J; bases not matched to a gene: 8. The germline CDR1 and CDR2 sequences are SQVTM and ANQGSEA. The CDR3 has 14 amino acids. The CDR3 sequence is CSVEGTGKEGEQYF. The CDR3 DNA is TGCAGCGTTGAAGGGACAGGGAAGGAGGGCGAGCAGTACTTC.

This clonotype was seen more than once but under ten times. The V gene is TRBV20-1, the J gene TRBJ2-5, with 12 bases identical to TRBD2. The CDR3 has 18 residues. Germline values: CDR1 DFQATT, CDR2 SNEGSKA (reference sequence). Trimming took 0 bases from V and 5 from J; bases not matched to a gene: 13. Written as DNA, the CDR3 is TGCAGTGCTAGAGATGTGGGACTAGCGGGCCAATCGGGGGAGACCCAGTACTTC. It codes for CSARDVGLAGQSGETQYF.

This clonotype was found a few times. V and J are TRBV19 and TRBJ1-5; D unclear. The CDR3 covers 12 residues. Germline V gives CDR1 LNHDA, CDR2 SQIVND (reference sequence). V dropped 10 bases and J dropped 0 bases, with 7 bases sitting between them. Here the CDR3 reads CAIGYSNQPQHF. CDR3 in DNA: TGTGCCATCGGGTATAGCAATCAGCCCCAGCATTTT.

In this sample, this clonotype turned up many times. This chain uses TRBV4-1 with TRBJ1-5, with D perhaps TRBD1 (6 bases). The CDR3 totals 18 residues. The V gene's germline CDR1 is MGHRA and CDR2 YSYEKL. With 0 bases removed from V and 5 bases from J, the gap between germline ends came to 20 bases. Written as DNA, the CDR3 is TGCGCCAGCAGCCAAGATGTTTTCGGAAGGGGGGAAGATCAGCCCCAGCATTTT. Its protein product is CASSQDVFGRGEDQPQHF.

This clonotype was recorded a few times. The chain uses TRBV24-1 and TRBJ2-7, with D perhaps assigned TRBD1 or TRBD2 (5 bases each). The CDR3 loop spans 13 amino acids. Trimming stripped 9 bases from V and 5 bases from J, with 16 bases between. Germline V gene sequence: CDR1 KGHDR, CDR2 SFDVKD. CDR3 sequence (DNA): TGTGCCACCTCGGGGCGGGTCCCTGACGAGCAGTACTTC. The encoded protein is CATSGRVPDEQYF.

This clonotype was found a few times. This chain links TRBV12-3 or TRBV12-4 with TRBJ1-4, with D perhaps matching TRBD1 (6 bases). The CDR3 extends over 14 amino acids. Trimming took 3 bases from V and 7 from J, leaving 12 bases between them. The CDR3 DNA reads TGTGCCAGCAGTTTTGGGTCAGGGGTTGAAAAACTGTTTTTT. It encodes CASSFGSGVEKLFF.

This clonotype was recorded a few times. The chain couples TRBV5-4 to TRBJ2-5, with D perhaps matching TRBD2 (6 bases). The CDR3 is 16 residues long. Trimming left V 4 bases short and J 4 bases short, with 20 bases between. The germline V gene encodes CDR1 SGHNT and CDR2 YYREEE (reference sequence). In DNA form, the CDR3 reads TGTGCCAGCAGCCCGTTTGGAGGGCCACCCGGAGAGACCCAGTACTTC. It translates to CASSPFGGPPGETQYF.

This rearrangement joins TRBV19 to TRBJ2-7; TRBD2 matches at 7 bases. This CDR3 region has 12 residues. The ends lost 9 bases at V and 5 bases at J; junction bases unmatched: 7. Germline assignment: CDR1 LNHDA and CDR2 SQIVND (reference sequence). The CDR3 DNA is TGTGCCAGACCCCGGGGGGTGGACGAGCAGTACTTC. Amino acids: CARPRGVDEQYF.

J is TRBJ2-6 and V is TRBV14, with a weak D call TRBD1 (6 bases). This CDR3 is built from 18 residues. V was clipped by 5 bases and J by 4 bases, with 21 bases between them. CDR1 is SGHDN and CDR2 is FVKESK in the germline V gene. DNA of the CDR3: TGTGCCAGCAGCTACTCATGGGGGCAGACGACCGGGGCCAACGTCCTGACTTTC. The encoded protein is CASSYSWGQTTGANVLTF.

The gene calls are TRBV9 and TRBJ2-2; no clear D. The V and J ends lost 7 bases and 6 bases respectively, with 13 bases between them. This CDR3 comprises 13 residues. The germline gives CDR1 SGDLS, CDR2 YYNGEE. CDR3 nucleotides: TGTGCCAGCGAACCGGGTGTCGCCGGGGAGCTGTTTTTT. The encoded protein is CASEPGVAGELFF.

This clonotype was seen ten or more times. The chain links TRBV30 to TRBJ2-7, with TRBD2 matching over 7 bases. CDR3 length equals 16 residues. Germline CDR1 reads GTSNPN; CDR2 reads SVGIG (reference sequence). Losses at the gene ends were 3 bases for V and 1 base for J; bases not matched to a gene: 12. CDR3 coding DNA: TGTGCCTGGAGAGTAATGGGGGAGGGCCGGTCCTACGAGCAGTACTTC. Its translation is CAWRVMGEGRSYEQYF.

Only a few counts were recorded for this clonotype. The genes are TRBV19 and TRBJ2-2; 7 nucleotides line up with TRBD1. Germline V gene data show CDR1 as LNHDA and CDR2 as SQIVND (reference sequence). The CDR3 has 16 amino acids. V was clipped by 5 bases and J by 2 bases; unmatched bases: 8. The CDR3 loop is CASSSLGTANTGELFF. The CDR3 bases are TGTGCCAGTAGTTCCCTGGGGACAGCCAACACCGGGGAGCTGTTTTTT.

The chain has TRBV11-2 and TRBJ2-4, with D possibly matching TRBD2 (5 bases). Germline CDR1 and CDR2: SGHAT and FQNNGV. V was pared by 3 bases and J by 6 bases, with 6 bases between. This CDR3 has 12 amino acids. The chain's CDR3 is CASSFGGNIQYF. The CDR3 DNA is TGTGCCAGCAGCTTCGGAGGAAACATTCAGTACTTC.

This clonotype turned up a few times. The J gene is TRBJ2-3, the V gene TRBV4-1, with 9 bases identical to TRBD2. The CDR3 covers 15 residues. The germline V gene has CDR1 MGHRA and CDR2 YSYEKL. J lost 6 bases, V lost 0 bases, and 4 bases had no gene match. The CDR3 bases are TGCGCCAGCAGCCAAGAAATAGCGGGGGTTGATACGCAGTATTTT. It is translated as CASSQEIAGVDTQYF.

Details on this clonotype: One end of the junction does not line up with germline, which may come from a read error. The CDR3 loop is CACSRRAEASGYTF. DNA of the CDR3: TGTGCCTGCAGCCGCCGGGCCGAGGCTAGCGGCTACACCTTC. The rearrangement links TRBV13 to TRBJ1-2, with D unresolved. Germline V gene data show CDR1 as PRHDT and CDR2 as FYEKMQ (reference sequence). This CDR3 contains 14 residues.

This chain connects TRBV4-1 to TRBJ2-7; D remains unclear. This CDR3 region has 14 residues. The V end lost 1 base, the J end lost 3 bases, and 10 bases lay between the germline ends. CDR1 and CDR2 (germline): MGHRA, YSYEKL. The CDR3 sequence: CASSQAGRSYEQYF. The CDR3, as DNA: TGCGCCAGCAGCCAAGCTGGCAGAAGCTACGAGCAGTACTTC.

This chain connects TRBV6-5 to TRBJ1-1; unclear D gene. V gave up 8 bases and J gave up 1 base, with 14 bases separating them. Per the germline V gene, CDR1 is MNHEY and CDR2 is SVGAGI. The CDR3 is 14 amino acids. CDR3 nucleotides: TGTGCCAGCTCACTGGGTAATGGGAACACTGAAGCTTTCTTT. Translating it yields CASSLGNGNTEAFF.

This clonotype was observed a handful of times. The chain joins TRBV4-3 to TRBJ2-3; 10 nucleotides align to TRBD1. Germline trimming cut 0 bases from V and 9 bases from J; bases unmatched to any gene: 9. CDR3 length: 16 residues. Germline CDR1 and CDR2: LGHNA and YSLEER. The CDR3 protein is CASSQDRDRGLGTQYF. The CDR3, as DNA: TGCGCCAGCAGCCAAGACCGGGACAGGGGCCTCGGGACGCAGTATTTT.

The J gene is TRBJ2-7, the V gene TRBV4-3; TRBD1 aligns across 8 bases. CDR1 and CDR2 (germline): LGHNA, YSLEER. V trimming: 3 bases; J trimming: 5 bases; junction bases outside the gene matches: 3. The CDR3 runs 13 residues. The CDR3 nucleotides read TGCGCCAGCAGCCATGGACAGGGTAACGAGCAGTACTTC. This encodes CASSHGQGNEQYF.

This chain connects TRBV27 to TRBJ2-7; possibly TRBD2 for D (7 bases). Trimming removed 3 bases at V and 3 bases at J, with 15 bases between. Germline-derived CDR1 and CDR2 are MNHEY and SMNVEV (reference sequence). The length of the CDR3 is 15 residues. This CDR3 is CASSLSGGGHYEQYF. CDR3 DNA sequence: TGTGCCAGCAGTTTGTCGGGCGGGGGCCACTACGAGCAGTACTTC.

V is TRBV12-5 and J is TRBJ2-5; 7 nucleotides agree with TRBD2. V shed 1 base and J 5 bases; nucleotides not matched to a gene: 7. The CDR3 is 15 residues long. Germline CDR1 and CDR2: LGHNT and FRNRAP. Here the CDR3 reads CASGLGGEGPETQYF. The CDR3 DNA reads as TGTGCTAGTGGTTTGGGGGGGGAGGGCCCGGAGACCCAGTACTTC.

This clonotype was observed a few times. The rearrangement links TRBV28 to TRBJ1-2; D uncertain. Trimming took 5 bases from V and 0 from J, leaving 10 bases between them. Germline V gene lookup returns CDR1 MDHEN and CDR2 SYDVKM. This CDR3 is built from 14 residues. The DNA of the CDR3 is TGTGCCAGCAGTCCCCGCCGGTCTAACTATGGCTACACCTTC. Translating it yields CASSPRRSNYGYTF.